This entry features one TCR beta chain sequence. Its antigen is currently unknown. V was shortened by 0 bases and J by 0 bases, with 15 bases between the two germline ends. CDR3 length equals 18 residues. Germline CDR1 is MNHNS and CDR2 is SASEGT. MiXCR was run by TCRdb on the 5' RACE reads, yielding one entry per CDR3 protein. The sample has over 200,000 distinct CDR3 sequences, approximately 9% seen once; the top ten hold 4% to 6%. This sample is drawn from a study of identical twins. General study findings and limits: Memory repertoires lacked the insertion deficit that abundant cord blood beta clonotypes showed.

Input material: memory (CD45RO+) T cells sorted from blood. The chain carries TRBV6-1 and TRBJ2-1; unclear D gene. The sequence was collected from a woman under 30 in good health. The CDR3 DNA reads as TGTGCCAGCAGTGAAGCTGTCCTCAGTGAAAGCTCCTACAATGAGCAGTTCTTC. Protein sequence: CASSEAVLSESSYNEQFF.